Only one count was recorded for the clone carrying this T cell receptor (beta chain). Researchers ran the PCR with 60 Vbeta and 13 Jbeta primers. Sequenced by immunoSEQ multiplex PCR; TCRdb stores in-frame clones only, minus some. The table lists about 85,000 clones, around 80% of them singletons. The sample originates from a study of cytomegalovirus exposure and HLA in healthy donors. V gave up 7 bases and J gave up 2 bases; unmatched junction bases: 12. The CDR3 runs to 16 residues. Germline CDR1 reads MNHNY; CDR2 reads SVGAGI (reference sequence). The chain couples TRBV6-6 to TRBJ2-3; TRBD2 matches 7 bases. The source is a man between 45 and 60 years old in good health and CMV-seropositive. Sequenced input: PBMCs. The CDR3 DNA is TGTGCCAGCACCCTAGGGGTGGGAGGGCCCACAGATACGCAGTATTTT. Translating it yields CASTLGVGGPTDTQYF.